This TCR beta chain was sequenced in a study of cytotoxic CD8 clonotypes in ibrutinib-treated CLL (dated by TCRdb to about 2021). Notes on the research overall: The cohort included roughly 15 treatment-naive and some twelve relapsed/refractory patients; roughly 17 were IGHV unmutated. Partial responses were observed in roughly 24 patients and complete responses in 2; after a median follow-up of around 64 months, remission was maintained in approximately 14 patients and progression was observed in approximately 12. Response samples were obtained after a median of 12 months of treatment, with a range of roughly 6 to 36 months. Samples averaged about 260,000 productive templates and around 91,000 productive rearrangements. Longitudinal samples were available for about 30% of the roughly 90 trial participants. Cryopreserved peripheral blood mononuclear cells were obtained before treatment, at response, and at either sustained remission or disease progression. Every sample from remission and from progressive disease was obtained while the patients were still on ibrutinib.

CDR1 and CDR2, per the germline V gene, are MDHEN and SYDVKM. Cut back by 4 bases and 8 bases, the V and J ends lie 11 bases apart. The CDR3 measures 12 amino acids from cysteine to phenylalanine. The read is trimmed to its CDR3 DNA, 36 bases read in frame from base 1. With regard to this clone: This receptor's antigen is unknown. Base qualities are missing; no much larger clone stands one base away.

Read against the paper, the sample's time point label means: progressive disease on ibrutinib. For TCR beta library preparation, roughly 2.1 micrograms of genomic DNA were isolated from cryopreserved PBMCs. Longitudinal blood samples from CLL patients on ibrutinib monotherapy were analyzed using high-throughput TCR beta sequencing. The patients were enrolled in a single-center, open-label phase 2 trial of ibrutinib monotherapy. Each clonotype received, on average, approximately 9.9x coverage in deep resolution sequencing performed on a MiSeq, where the target depth lay between 1 in 1 million and 1 in 200,000 T cells. The immunoSEQ hsTCRB Kit was used to generate the TCR beta libraries. As for the original processing: ImmunoSEQ Data Assistant and ImmunoSEQ Analyzer were used for data analysis, and V, D and J genes were assigned according to IMGT definitions. Clonality, which ranges from 0 to 1, was calculated by subtracting the normalized Shannon entropy of productive rearrangement frequencies from one. Public clonotype analysis was restricted to overrepresented clonotypes comprising at least 0.05% of each patient's repertoire. About a dozen age-matched healthy donor repertoires from immuneACCESS served as clonality controls. The clones in this table, taken by TCRdb from immuneACCESS, are in-frame only. Not every clone is retained; where verified, under half of the shortfall comes from an unresolved V gene, and the cause of the rest is unknown. The V and J calls and the clone size are those of that table, but D and trimming were determined from the DNA. This sample holds 35,000 to 40,000 clones; 71% were observed only once. Over 15% of the sample goes to the ten largest clones.

Study-wide conclusions, independent of this receptor: Lymph node repertoires were not examined, and the timing of sampling was not matched between patients in sustained remission and those whose disease progressed. Baseline clonality was found to be higher than that of age-matched healthy donors and was strongly correlated with circulating CD8+ T-cell counts. At ibrutinib response clonality went up, during sustained remission it held steady, and at progression it dropped back toward baseline. Public clonotypes were rare and either shrank or stayed stable during treatment, and the rise in clonality at ibrutinib response reflected expansion of private clonotypes.

Sequences were derived from PBMCs, sampled at disease progression, from a patient treated with ibrutinib. This clonotype originated in a human donor with chronic lymphocytic leukemia. The rearranged chain carries TRBV28 and TRBJ1-2; the D gene is not confidently resolved. The nucleotide sequence is given as TGTGCCAGCAGTTCAACGGCCCTGGGCTACACCTTC. The resulting protein is CASSSTALGYTF.